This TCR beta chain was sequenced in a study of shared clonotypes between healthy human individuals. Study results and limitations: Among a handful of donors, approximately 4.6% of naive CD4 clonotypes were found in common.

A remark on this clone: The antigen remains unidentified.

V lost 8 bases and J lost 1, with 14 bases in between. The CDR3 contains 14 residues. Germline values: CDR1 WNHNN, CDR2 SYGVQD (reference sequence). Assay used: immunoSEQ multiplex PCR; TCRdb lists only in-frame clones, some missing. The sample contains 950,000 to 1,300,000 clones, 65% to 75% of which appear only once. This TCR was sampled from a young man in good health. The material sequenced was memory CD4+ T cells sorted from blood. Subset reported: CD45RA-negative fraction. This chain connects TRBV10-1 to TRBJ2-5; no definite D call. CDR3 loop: CASHFGSPQETQYF. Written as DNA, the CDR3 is TGCGCCAGCCACTTTGGAAGTCCCCAAGAGACCCAGTACTTC.